This T cell receptor (beta chain) was identified during a study of T cells after yellow fever vaccination. This clonotype was seen a handful of times. The authors made TCR cDNA by 5'RACE template switching, adding a universal primer site and UMIs. TCRdb reprocessed the 5' RACE reads with MiXCR, giving one entry per CDR3 protein. The repertoire has about 320,000 distinct CDR3 sequences, around 4.5% of them found once; the top ten carry 15% to 20%. This TCR came from a man between 18 and 29 years old who received the YFV17D yellow fever vaccine. This specimen was PBMCs, taken 15 days after the yellow fever booster vaccination.

The CDR3, as DNA: TGTGCCAGCAGCTTTCCAGCGGGGGACCCAGATACGCAGTATTTT. Amino acid sequence: CASSFPAGDPDTQYF. This chain uses TRBV7-9 with TRBJ2-3, with 8 nucleotides matching TRBD2. The germline V gene has CDR1 SEHNR and CDR2 FQNEAQ (reference sequence). The CDR3 contains 15 residues. Trimming removed 3 bases from V and 4 bases from J; junction bases left unmatched: 6. Complete variable domain (other parts from reference TRBV7-9 and TRBJ2-3): DTGVSQNPRHKITKRGQNVTFRCDPISEHNRLYWYRQTLGQGPEFLTYFQNEAQLEKSRLLSDRFSAERPKGSFSTLEIQRTEQGDSAMYLCASSFPAGDPDTQYFGPGTRLTVL.